This T cell receptor beta chain was obtained from a study of cytomegalovirus exposure and HLA in healthy donors. Looking at the study overall: An earlier analysis found around 120 million unique TCR beta sequences from about 190 million T cells.

This PCR relied on a set of 60 Vbeta primers and 13 Jbeta primers. In the original processing: Counted up in a later analysis, unique TCR beta chains came to about 80 million, with around 11 million shared. TCRdb's copy holds only in-frame clones and misses some; the assay was immunoSEQ multiplex PCR. The V and J calls and clone size are taken from that table; D and trimming were inferred from the DNA. Among about 110,000 clones listed, approximately 80% were seen once. CDR3 size: 15 residues. Trimming stripped 5 bases from V and 4 bases from J, with 12 bases between. Germline values: CDR1 MNHEY, CDR2 SMNVEV (reference sequence).

The clonotype comes from an older woman in good health and CMV-seropositive. The material sequenced was PBMCs. The V gene is TRBV27, the J gene TRBJ1-6; D possibly corresponds to TRBD1 (6 bases). CDR3 sequence reads: CASSPRQVYNSPLHF. For the CDR3, the DNA is TGTGCCAGCAGTCCTCGACAGGTTTATAATTCACCCCTCCACTTT.